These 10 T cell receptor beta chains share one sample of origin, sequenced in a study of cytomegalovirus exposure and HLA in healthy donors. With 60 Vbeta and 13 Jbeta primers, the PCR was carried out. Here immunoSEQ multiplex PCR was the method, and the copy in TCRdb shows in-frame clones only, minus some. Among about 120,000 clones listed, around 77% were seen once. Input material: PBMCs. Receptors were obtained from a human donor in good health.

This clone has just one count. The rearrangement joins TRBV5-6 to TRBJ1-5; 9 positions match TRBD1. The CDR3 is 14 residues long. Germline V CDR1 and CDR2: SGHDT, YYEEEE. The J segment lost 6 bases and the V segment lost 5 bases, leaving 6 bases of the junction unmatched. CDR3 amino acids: CASSRDRVSQPQHF. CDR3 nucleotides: TGTGCCAGCAGTAGGGACAGGGTATCTCAGCCCCAGCATTTT.

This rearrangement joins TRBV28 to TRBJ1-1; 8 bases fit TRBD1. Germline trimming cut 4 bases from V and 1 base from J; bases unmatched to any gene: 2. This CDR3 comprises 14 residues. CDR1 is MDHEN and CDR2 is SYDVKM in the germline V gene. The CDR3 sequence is CASSSGTGNTEAFF. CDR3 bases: TGTGCCAGCAGTTCCGGGACAGGGAACACTGAAGCTTTCTTT.

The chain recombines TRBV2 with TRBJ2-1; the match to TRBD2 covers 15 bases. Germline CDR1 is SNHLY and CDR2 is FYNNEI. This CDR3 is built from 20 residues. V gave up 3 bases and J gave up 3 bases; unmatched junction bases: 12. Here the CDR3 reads CASSDTTGLAGGPYYNEQFF. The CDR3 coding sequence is TGTGCCAGCAGTGACACCACGGGACTAGCGGGAGGCCCTTACTACAATGAGCAGTTCTTC.

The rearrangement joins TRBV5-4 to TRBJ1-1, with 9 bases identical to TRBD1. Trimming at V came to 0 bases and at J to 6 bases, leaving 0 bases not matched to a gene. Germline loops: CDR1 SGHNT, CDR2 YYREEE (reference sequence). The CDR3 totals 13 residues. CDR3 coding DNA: TGTGCCAGCAGCTTGGGACAGGGGGCTGAAGCTTTCTTT. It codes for CASSLGQGAEAFF.

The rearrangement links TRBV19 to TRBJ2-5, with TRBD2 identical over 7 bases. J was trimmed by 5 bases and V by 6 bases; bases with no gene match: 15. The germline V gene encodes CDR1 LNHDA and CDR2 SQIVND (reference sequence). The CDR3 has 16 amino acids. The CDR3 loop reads CASSTGLRGRAETQYF. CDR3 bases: TGTGCCAGTAGCACGGGACTACGAGGCCGGGCGGAGACCCAGTACTTC.

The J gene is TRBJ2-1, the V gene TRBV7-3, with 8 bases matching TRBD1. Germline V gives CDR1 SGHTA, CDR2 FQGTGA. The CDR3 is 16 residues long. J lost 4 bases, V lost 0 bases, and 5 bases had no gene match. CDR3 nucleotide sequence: TGTGCCAGCAGCTTAACAGGGACAGGAGCTTACAATGAGCAGTTCTTC. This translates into CASSLTGTGAYNEQFF.

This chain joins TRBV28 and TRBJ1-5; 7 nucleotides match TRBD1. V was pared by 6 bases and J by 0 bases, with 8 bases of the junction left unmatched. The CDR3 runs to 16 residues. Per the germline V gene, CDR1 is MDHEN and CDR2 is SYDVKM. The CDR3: CASSLGTEYSNQPQHF. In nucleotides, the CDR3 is TGTGCCAGCAGCCTCGGGACAGAGTATAGCAATCAGCCCCAGCATTTT.

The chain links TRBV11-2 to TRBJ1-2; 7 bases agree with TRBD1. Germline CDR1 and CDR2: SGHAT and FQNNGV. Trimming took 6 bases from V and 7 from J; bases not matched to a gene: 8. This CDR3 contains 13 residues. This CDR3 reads CASSKGASSGYTF. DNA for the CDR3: TGTGCCAGCAGTAAGGGGGCGTCCTCTGGCTACACCTTC.

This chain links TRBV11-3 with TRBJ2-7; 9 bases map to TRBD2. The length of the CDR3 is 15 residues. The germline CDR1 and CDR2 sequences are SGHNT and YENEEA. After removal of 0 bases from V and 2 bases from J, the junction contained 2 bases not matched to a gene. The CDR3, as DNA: TGTGCCAGCAGCTTAGAGGCGGGAGGGGCCTACGAGCAGTACTTC. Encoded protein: CASSLEAGGAYEQYF. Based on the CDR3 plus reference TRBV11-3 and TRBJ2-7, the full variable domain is EAGVVQSPRYKIIEKKQPVAFWCNPISGHNTLYWYLQNLGQGPELLIRYENEEAVDDSQLPKDRFSAERLKGVDSTLKIQPAELGDSAVYLCASSLEAGGAYEQYFGPGTRLTVT.

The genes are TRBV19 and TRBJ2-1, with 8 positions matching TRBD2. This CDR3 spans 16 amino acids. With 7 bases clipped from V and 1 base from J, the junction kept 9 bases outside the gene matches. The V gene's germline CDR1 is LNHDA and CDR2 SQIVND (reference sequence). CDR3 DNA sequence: TGTGCCAGTACCGGGGGGGCTAGCGGGTCCTACAATGAGCAGTTCTTC. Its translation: CASTGGASGSYNEQFF.